These T cell receptor beta chains were read from a single sample in a study of T cell repertoires in ileal Crohn's disease. Repertoires were generated with immunoSEQ multiplex PCR, while TCRdb's copy carries only in-frame clones and drops some. The table records fewer than 20,000 clones, around 65% of them present only once. Sample: ileal tissue. The receptors here all came from an adult with Crohn's disease. Each CDR3 is given with its conserved first and last residue. The D gene is left open where the match is weak. Size is stated for part of the rows, as once, few or many counts, or as a class when the clone is expanded.

d_call,clone_size,v_call,j_call,cdr3_length,cdr3_nt,cdr3_aa
NA,NA,TRBV6-1,TRBJ1-6,13,TGTGCCAGCCAGACGTCAGGGAATTCACCCCTCCACTTT,CASQTSGNSPLHF
NA,NA,TRBV30,TRBJ1-2,11,TGTGCCTGGAGTCTCCCCGGGGGCTACACCTTC,CAWSLPGGYTF
NA,NA,TRBV11-2,TRBJ2-2,14,TGTGCCAGCAGCTTAGGACTGAACACCGGGGAGCTGTTTTTT,CASSLGLNTGELFF
NA,few,TRBV14,TRBJ2-7,15,TGTGCCAGCAGCCAACAAACAGCCCAAAACCACGAGCAGTACTTC,CASSQQTAQNHEQYF
TRBD2,NA,TRBV11-2,TRBJ2-3,17,TGTGCCAGCAGCTCCAACCAACTAGCGGGGGGGCTTGATACGCAGTATTTT,CASSSNQLAGGLDTQYF
NA,NA,TRBV18,TRBJ2-1,16,TGTGCCAGCTCACCACCGGAGCGCCGCTCCTACAATGAGCAGTTCTTC,CASSPPERRSYNEQFF
NA,NA,TRBV9,TRBJ2-7,15,TGTGCCAGCAGCGTAGGAGGACGGGGGGCATACGAGCAGTACTTC,CASSVGGRGAYEQYF
TRBD1,few,TRBV6-1,TRBJ1-3,14,TGTGCCAGCAGTCCCGGGACAGGGGAGAACACCATATATTTT,CASSPGTGENTIYF
TRBD2,NA,TRBV6-1,TRBJ2-3,15,TGTGCCACCGAAGCACTAGCGGGGAGCACAGATACGCAGTATTTT,CATEALAGSTDTQYF
NA,NA,TRBV4-1,TRBJ2-5,15,TGCGCCAGCAGCCAAGATACGGGGATCTTGGAGACCCAGTACTTC,CASSQDTGILETQYF
TRBD1,NA,TRBV28,TRBJ1-2,15,TGTGCCACCTTCCCGGGACAGAGGGCGAACGCTGGCTACACCTTC,CATFPGQRANAGYTF
NA,NA,TRBV6-5,TRBJ1-2,14,TGTGCCAGCAGTCAGACCAGGTACTCCTATGGCTACACCTTC,CASSQTRYSYGYTF
NA,few,TRBV7-8,TRBJ1-1,14,TGTGCCAGCAGCGTTAGGACGGCCCAGGGTAGAGCTTTCTTT,CASSVRTAQGRAFF
TRBD1,NA,TRBV6-5,TRBJ2-7,15,TGTGCCAGCAACGCGGTACGGGACAGGGGTCGCGAGCAGTACTTC,CASNAVRDRGREQYF
TRBD2,NA,TRBV4-2,TRBJ2-6,19,TGTGCCAGCAGCCGAGCGACTAGCGGGGGGGTCTCTGGGGCCAACGTCCTGACTTTC,CASSRATSGGVSGANVLTF
NA,NA,TRBV5-1,TRBJ2-2,15,TGCGCCAGCAGCACACAGACAGGGAACACCGGGGAGCTGTTTTTT,CASSTQTGNTGELFF
TRBD2,NA,TRBV6-4,TRBJ2-3,15,TGTGCCAGCAGCGCAAGCGGGGGGGCCACAGATACGCAGTATTTT,CASSASGGATDTQYF
TRBD2,NA,TRBV27,TRBJ2-1,14,TGTGCCAGCAGTGCAGGACTAGAGTACAATGAGCAGTTCTTC,CASSAGLEYNEQFF
NA,NA,TRBV5-1,TRBJ2-2,13,TGCGCCAGCAGCTTGGCGAGCACCGGGGAGCTGTTTTTT,CASSLASTGELFF
NA,few,TRBV6-1,TRBJ2-7,15,TGTGCCAGCAGTGAATCTACGGGAGAGTCCTACGAGCAGTACTTC,CASSESTGESYEQYF
NA,NA,TRBV6-4,TRBJ2-1,15,TGTGCCAGCAGTGACTCGAGAGGGGGGGCCAATGAGCAGTTCTTC,CASSDSRGGANEQFF
NA,NA,TRBV18,TRBJ2-3,15,TGTGCCAGCTCACCTGCAGGGGCTAGCACAGATACGCAGTATTTT,CASSPAGASTDTQYF
TRBD1,NA,TRBV5-1,TRBJ1-5,15,TGCGCCAGCAGCCGGGAGGGGGCCAGCAATCAGCCCCAGCATTTT,CASSREGASNQPQHF
NA,NA,TRBV7-8,TRBJ1-2,14,TGTGCCAGCAGCTTCGCCGGGACAACGCATGGCTACACCTTC,CASSFAGTTHGYTF
TRBD1,NA,TRBV25-1,TRBJ1-1,13,TGTGCCAGCAGTCTTCAAGACAGGGGAGCAGCTTTCTTT,CASSLQDRGAAFF
NA,medium-sized,TRBV2,TRBJ1-2,16,TGTGCCAGCAGCCAGACTTACAGGGACCCTAACTATGGCTACACCTTC,CASSQTYRDPNYGYTF
NA,NA,TRBV30,TRBJ2-5,13,TGTGCCTGGAGCTACAGGCCGTCAGAGACCCAGTACTTC,CAWSYRPSETQYF
NA,NA,TRBV6-1,TRBJ2-3,13,TGTGCCAGCAGTGAATGGAGAACAGATACGCAGTATTTT,CASSEWRTDTQYF
TRBD2,few,TRBV7-8,TRBJ2-7,15,TGTGCCAGCAGCTTAGCTGGACTAGCGCTCTACGAGCAGTACTTC,CASSLAGLALYEQYF
NA,NA,TRBV11-3,TRBJ1-1,15,TGTGCCAGCCGCCCCGGAGGCAGCCCTAACACTGAAGCTTTCTTT,CASRPGGSPNTEAFF
NA,NA,TRBV28,TRBJ2-1,13,TGTGCCAGCACCGCCGGCGCGGTCAATGAGCAGTTCTTC,CASTAGAVNEQFF
TRBD2,NA,TRBV6-4,TRBJ2-1,15,TGTGCCAGCAGTGAGATTGGCGGGGGAGCGCCTGAGCAGTTCTTC,CASSEIGGGAPEQFF
NA,NA,TRBV6-5,TRBJ2-5,12,TGTGCCAGCAGTTACACCCAGGGAACCCAGTACTTC,CASSYTQGTQYF
NA,NA,TRBV28,TRBJ1-5,16,TGTGCCAGCAGACCCCAGACAGTGATGGGCAATCAGCCCCAGCATTTT,CASRPQTVMGNQPQHF
NA,NA,TRBV7-7,TRBJ2-1,13,TGTGCTAGCAGCTTAGCGCGAGAGTTTGAGCAGTTCTTC,CASSLAREFEQFF
TRBD1,NA,TRBV15,TRBJ2-7,15,TGTGCCACCAGCAGAGGACAGGGGGAGGCCTACGAGCAGTACTTC,CATSRGQGEAYEQYF
NA,NA,TRBV9,TRBJ2-1,15,TGTGCCAGCAGCGTACGCGGAAACTCCTACAATGAGCAGTTCTTC,CASSVRGNSYNEQFF
NA,NA,TRBV18,TRBJ2-7,14,TGTGCCAGCTCACCCGCGGGTTCCCCCTACGAGCAGTACTTC,CASSPAGSPYEQYF
NA,NA,TRBV10-1,TRBJ2-5,14,TGCGCCAGCAGTGAGGGGGGACTGGCGGAGACCCAGTACTTC,CASSEGGLAETQYF
NA,NA,TRBV2,TRBJ1-1,15,TGTGCCAGCAGTGATCCCCCCGGGACATACGCTGAAGCTTTCTTT,CASSDPPGTYAEAFF
TRBD2,NA,TRBV5-1,TRBJ2-1,16,TGCGCCAGCAGCTTGGCGGGACTAGCTACTTACAATGAGCAGTTCTTC,CASSLAGLATYNEQFF
NA,once,TRBV13,TRBJ1-1,15,TGTGCCAGCAGCTTAGGACAGGGACGGTGCACTGAAGCTTTCTTT,CASSLGQGRCTEAFF
TRBD1,NA,TRBV2,TRBJ1-5,15,TGTGCCAGCAGTGAAACAGGGGGAACGGGACAGCCCCAGCATTTT,CASSETGGTGQPQHF
TRBD2,NA,TRBV5-4,TRBJ2-1,16,TGTGCCAGCAGCCCCCCCGGTAGCGGGAGTAGTGATGAGCAGTTCTTC,CASSPPGSGSSDEQFF
NA,NA,TRBV4-2,TRBJ1-4,15,TGTGCCAGCAGCCACAGCGTTAGGCCTAATGAAAAACTGTTTTTT,CASSHSVRPNEKLFF
TRBD1,few,TRBV18,TRBJ2-5,13,TGTGCCAGCTCACTCCAGGGGGAAGAGACCCAGTACTTC,CASSLQGEETQYF
NA,NA,TRBV18,TRBJ2-5,12,TGTGCCAGCTCACCGGGGGGAGAGACCCAGTACTTC,CASSPGGETQYF
NA,NA,TRBV7-2,TRBJ2-7,14,TGTGCCAGCAGCCTCCTTAGGGGTTTCTACGAGCAGTACTTC,CASSLLRGFYEQYF
NA,once,TRBV9,TRBJ1-2,13,TGTGCCAGCAGCGTAGCGGGAAACTATGGCTACACCTTC,CASSVAGNYGYTF